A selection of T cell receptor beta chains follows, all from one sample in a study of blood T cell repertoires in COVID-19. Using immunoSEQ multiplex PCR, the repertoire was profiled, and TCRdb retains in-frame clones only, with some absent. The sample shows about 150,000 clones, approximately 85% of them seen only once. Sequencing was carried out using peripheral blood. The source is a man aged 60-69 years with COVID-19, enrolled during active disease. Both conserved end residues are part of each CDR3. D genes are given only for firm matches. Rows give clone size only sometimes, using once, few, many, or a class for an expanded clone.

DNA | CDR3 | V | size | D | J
TGCGCCAGCAGCCGGAGACAGGGGGCGGGAACTGAAGCTTTCTTT | CASSRRQGAGTEAFF | TRBV5-1 | - | TRBD1 | TRBJ1-1
TGTGCCTGGAACGGCGGGGGCTCGCACGTCAACACTGAAGCTTTCTTT | CAWNGGGSHVNTEAFF | TRBV30 | - | - | TRBJ1-1
TGTGCCAGCAGCCGGGAAACACCAGGACTAGCGGGGGACAATGAGCAGTTCTTC | CASSRETPGLAGDNEQFF | TRBV5-6 | once | TRBD2 | TRBJ2-1
TGTGCCAGCAGCCTCCCCTTCGAGACCCAGTACTTC | CASSLPFETQYF | TRBV2 | - | - | TRBJ2-5
TGTGCCTCTCAAAGGGGATTTGATTCACCCCTCCACTTT | CASQRGFDSPLHF | TRBV30 | few | - | TRBJ1-6
TGTGCCAGCAGTTACCTCAGGGGGTTGGGACAGCCCCAGCATTTT | CASSYLRGLGQPQHF | TRBV6-2/TRBV6-3 | - | TRBD1 | TRBJ1-5
TGTGCCAGCTCACCGGGGGGAAGCGGAAGTGGGGGCACTGAAGCTTTCTTT | CASSPGGSGSGGTEAFF | TRBV18 | few | - | TRBJ1-1
TGTGCCAGCAACCGGGACAGGGGCGTCTATGGCTACACCTTC | CASNRDRGVYGYTF | TRBV6-5 | - | TRBD1 | TRBJ1-2
TGTGCCAGCAGCCCAGAGGGGAGGGGACGTCAGCCCCAGCATTTT | CASSPEGRGRQPQHF | TRBV9 | - | - | TRBJ1-5
TGTGCCAGCAGTTACAGACAGGGAAGCAATCAGCCCCAGCATTTT | CASSYRQGSNQPQHF | TRBV6-6 | - | TRBD1 | TRBJ1-5
TGTGCCAGTAGTATCAGGACTAGCAGGGATGAGCAGTTCTTC | CASSIRTSRDEQFF | TRBV19 | - | TRBD2 | TRBJ2-1
TGTGCCAGCTCACCACTGGACCAGGGAAGCACTGAAGCTTTCTTT | CASSPLDQGSTEAFF | TRBV18 | - | - | TRBJ1-1
TGTGCCAGCAGCTTAGATCTGGGGGGCCAAGAGACCCAGTACTTC | CASSLDLGGQETQYF | TRBV11-2 | - | - | TRBJ2-5
TGCGCCAGCAGCCCGGTCGCGGGGCCCTACAATGAGCAGTTCTTC | CASSPVAGPYNEQFF | TRBV5-1 | - | - | TRBJ2-1
TGTGCCAGCTCACCTCGGGAAGCGGGGGGTTACAATGAGCAGTTCTTC | CASSPREAGGYNEQFF | TRBV18 | - | TRBD2 | TRBJ2-1
TGTGCCAGCAGTGAAATGGAGGGGCAGCTTTCACCCCTCCACTTT | CASSEMEGQLSPLHF | TRBV2 | once | - | TRBJ1-6
TGTGCCAGCCGGACCGAGCGGGGGGCATTCGGCTACACCTTC | CASRTERGAFGYTF | TRBV6-5 | - | - | TRBJ1-2
TGTGCCTGGAGTGTCAGGGGGTATCAGCCCCAGCATTTT | CAWSVRGYQPQHF | TRBV30 | - | TRBD1 | TRBJ1-5
TGTGCCAGCAGTTACTCGAGCCAGGGGGAGACCCAGTACTTC | CASSYSSQGETQYF | TRBV6-2/TRBV6-3 | - | - | TRBJ2-5
TGTGCCACCAGTGATTTATGGGACAGGGAATATAGAAGTGAAAAACTGTTTTTT | CATSDLWDREYRSEKLFF | TRBV24-1 | - | TRBD1 | TRBJ1-4
TGTGCCAGCAGCCTAGGACAGGGCAGTGGAAACACCATATATTTT | CASSLGQGSGNTIYF | TRBV7-2 | - | TRBD1 | TRBJ1-3
TGTGCCAGCTCACTCAGGGGGCTCGGTGAAAAACTGTTTTTT | CASSLRGLGEKLFF | TRBV18 | once | TRBD1 | TRBJ1-4
TGCGCCAGCAGCCAAGATGAGGAGAGCTCTGGGGCCAACGTCCTGACTTTC | CASSQDEESSGANVLTF | TRBV4-3 | - | - | TRBJ2-6
TGCGCCAGCAGCTTGGACGGGGGGGGGCAGCCCCAGCATTTT | CASSLDGGGQPQHF | TRBV5-1 | - | - | TRBJ1-5
TGTGCCAGCAGCTGGCGGGGACTAGCGGGAAACAATGAGCAGTTCTTC | CASSWRGLAGNNEQFF | TRBV7-2 | - | TRBD2 | TRBJ2-1
TGTGCCAGCAGTCGACCCGACAGTTATGGCTACACCTTC | CASSRPDSYGYTF | TRBV6-6 | - | - | TRBJ1-2
TGTGCCAGCAGCCCTTCCCCAGGGATTGGCGAGCAGTACTTC | CASSPSPGIGEQYF | TRBV9 | - | - | TRBJ2-7
TGCGCCAGCAGCTTGGACAGCTTCTATGGCTACACCTTC | CASSLDSFYGYTF | TRBV5-1 | - | - | TRBJ1-2
TGTGCCAGCAGTCAGACCGGGACAGGGCATAATTCACCCCTCCACTTT | CASSQTGTGHNSPLHF | TRBV7-3 | once | TRBD1 | TRBJ1-6
TGTGCCAGCAGTTCGGGACAGGTCTATGGCTACACCTTC | CASSSGQVYGYTF | TRBV7-2 | - | TRBD1 | TRBJ1-2
TGTGCCACCAGTGATTTGTCGACTAGCGGGAGACTTACCGGGGAGCTGTTTTTT | CATSDLSTSGRLTGELFF | TRBV24-1 | - | TRBD2 | TRBJ2-2
TGTGCCAGCAGCTTAGTCGGGGATACGCAGTATTTT | CASSLVGDTQYF | TRBV7-9 | - | - | TRBJ2-3
TGCAGTGCTAGATTCTCCGAAAAACTGTTTTTT | CSARFSEKLFF | TRBV20-1 | - | - | TRBJ1-4
TGTGCCAGCAGCCAACAAACTCAGACAGGGGATGGCTACACCTTC | CASSQQTQTGDGYTF | TRBV5-4 | - | TRBD1 | TRBJ1-2
TGTGCCAGCAGCCAGATGCAGGGGAATCAGCCCCAGCATTTT | CASSQMQGNQPQHF | TRBV3-1/TRBV3-2 | - | - | TRBJ1-5
TGTGCCAGCAGCTACCAGGGGCCATCCTCCTACGAGCAGTACTTC | CASSYQGPSSYEQYF | TRBV5-5 | - | - | TRBJ2-7
TGTGCCAGCAGCCAGGACTGGGCGAGTTTTCAGCCCCAGCATTTT | CASSQDWASFQPQHF | TRBV5-5 | - | - | TRBJ1-5
TGTGCCAGCAGTGCCCGAGGGGGACTAGCGGGTGATACGCAGTATTTT | CASSARGGLAGDTQYF | TRBV2 | - | TRBD2 | TRBJ2-3
TGTGCCAGCAGCCGAGCAGGGGTTTATGGCTACACCTTC | CASSRAGVYGYTF | TRBV6-5 | few | - | TRBJ1-2
TGTGCCAGCAGCTCCAGGGGTTTCTATGGCTACACCTTC | CASSSRGFYGYTF | TRBV7-8 | - | - | TRBJ1-2
TGCGCCGGCAGCCAAGAAGCCCTGGGACAGGGGTACTCTGGAAACACCATATATTTT | CAGSQEALGQGYSGNTIYF | TRBV4-3 | - | TRBD1 | TRBJ1-3
TGTGCCAGCAGCCATGGGCGGGGGGCTTGGTTCTTC | CASSHGRGAWFF | TRBV27 | - | TRBD2 | TRBJ2-1
TGTGCCAGCTCACCAACAGACCAAGTAGTCGGAGCTTTCTTT | CASSPTDQVVGAFF | TRBV18 | - | - | TRBJ1-1
TGTGCCAGCTCACTTCAAAGAGGTGGGGAGGGTTCACCCCTCCACTTT | CASSLQRGGEGSPLHF | TRBV18 | - | - | TRBJ1-6
TGTGCCAGCAGCTATAACCTAGGGACTAGCGGGGGGGATGAGCAGTTCTTC | CASSYNLGTSGGDEQFF | TRBV7-3 | once | TRBD2 | TRBJ2-1